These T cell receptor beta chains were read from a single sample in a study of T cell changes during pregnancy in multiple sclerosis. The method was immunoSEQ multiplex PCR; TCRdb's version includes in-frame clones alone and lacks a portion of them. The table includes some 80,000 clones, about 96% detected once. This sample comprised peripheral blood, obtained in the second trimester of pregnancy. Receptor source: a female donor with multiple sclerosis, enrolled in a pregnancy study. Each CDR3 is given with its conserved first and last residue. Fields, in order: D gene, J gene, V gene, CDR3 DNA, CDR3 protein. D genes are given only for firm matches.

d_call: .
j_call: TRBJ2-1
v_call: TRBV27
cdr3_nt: TGTGCCAGCTCTATAGGAGTTTCCAATGAGCAGTTCTTC
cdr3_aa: CASSIGVSNEQFF

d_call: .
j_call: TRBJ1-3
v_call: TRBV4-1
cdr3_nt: TGCGCCAGCAGCCAAGGCGGGGGAATGGGGGGAAACACCATATATTTT
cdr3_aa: CASSQGGGMGGNTIYF

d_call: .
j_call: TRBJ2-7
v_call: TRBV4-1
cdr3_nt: TGCGCCAGCAGCCAAGAAGGCGGAGGCGAGCAGTACTTC
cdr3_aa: CASSQEGGGEQYF

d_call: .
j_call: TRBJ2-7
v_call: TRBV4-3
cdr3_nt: TGCGCCAGCAGCCGGACCGGGGGAGCTATGGGGGAGCAGTACTTC
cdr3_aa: CASSRTGGAMGEQYF

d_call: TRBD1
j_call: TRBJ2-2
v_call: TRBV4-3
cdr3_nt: TGCGCCAGCAGCCAGTTATTTGGGGGGACAGGCGCCCGCACCGGGGAGCTGTTTTTT
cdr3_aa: CASSQLFGGTGARTGELFF

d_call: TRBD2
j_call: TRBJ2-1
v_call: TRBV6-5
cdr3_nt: TGTGCCAGCAGTTACACTGGACTAGGCTACAATGAGCAGTTCTTC
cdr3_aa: CASSYTGLGYNEQFF

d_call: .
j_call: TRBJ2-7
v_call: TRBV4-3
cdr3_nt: TGCGCCAGCAGCCAAGACCCCCCAGGGGCCTACGAGCAGTACTTC
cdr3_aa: CASSQDPPGAYEQYF

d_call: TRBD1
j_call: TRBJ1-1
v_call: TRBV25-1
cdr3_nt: TGTGCCAGCAGTGCCCAATGGGACAGCAACACTGAAGCTTTCTTT
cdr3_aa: CASSAQWDSNTEAFF

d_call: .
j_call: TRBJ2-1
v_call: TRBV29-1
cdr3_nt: TGCAGCGTGCCCCGGGGGGCGGAGCAGTTCTTC
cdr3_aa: CSVPRGAEQFF

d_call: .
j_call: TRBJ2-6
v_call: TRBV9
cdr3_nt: TGTGCCAGCAGCGTAGGAGGGAATAGTGGGGCCAACGTCCTGACTTTC
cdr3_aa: CASSVGGNSGANVLTF

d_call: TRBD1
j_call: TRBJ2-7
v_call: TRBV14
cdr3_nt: TGTGCCAGCAGCCATAACCAGGGGGCAAGCGAGCAGTACTTC
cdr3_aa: CASSHNQGASEQYF

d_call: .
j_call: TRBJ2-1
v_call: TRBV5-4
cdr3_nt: TGTGCCAGCAGCCCCAGCGACAGCTCCTACAATGAGCAGTTCTTC
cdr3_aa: CASSPSDSSYNEQFF

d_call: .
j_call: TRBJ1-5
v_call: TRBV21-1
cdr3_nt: TGTGCCAGCGTCGGGACAGCCAGCCACCTTAGCAATCAGCCCCAGCATTTT
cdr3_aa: CASVGTASHLSNQPQHF

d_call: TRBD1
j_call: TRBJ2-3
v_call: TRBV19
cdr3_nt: TGTGCCAGTAGTATAGTTAACAGGGGGGATACGGATACGCAGTATTTT
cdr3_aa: CASSIVNRGDTDTQYF

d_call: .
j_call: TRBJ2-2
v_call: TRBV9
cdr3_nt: TGTGCCAGCAGCGTAAGGCGGACGAACACCGGGGAGCTGTTTTTT
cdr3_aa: CASSVRRTNTGELFF

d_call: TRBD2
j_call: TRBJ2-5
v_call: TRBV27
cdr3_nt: TGTGCCAGCAGTCCCCCCGGGAGGACAGAGACCCAGTACTTC
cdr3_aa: CASSPPGRTETQYF

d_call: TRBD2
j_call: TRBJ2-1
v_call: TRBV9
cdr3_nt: TGTGCCAGCAGCGTAGCAGCGGGGGCCTACAATGAGCAGTTCTTC
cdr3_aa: CASSVAAGAYNEQFF